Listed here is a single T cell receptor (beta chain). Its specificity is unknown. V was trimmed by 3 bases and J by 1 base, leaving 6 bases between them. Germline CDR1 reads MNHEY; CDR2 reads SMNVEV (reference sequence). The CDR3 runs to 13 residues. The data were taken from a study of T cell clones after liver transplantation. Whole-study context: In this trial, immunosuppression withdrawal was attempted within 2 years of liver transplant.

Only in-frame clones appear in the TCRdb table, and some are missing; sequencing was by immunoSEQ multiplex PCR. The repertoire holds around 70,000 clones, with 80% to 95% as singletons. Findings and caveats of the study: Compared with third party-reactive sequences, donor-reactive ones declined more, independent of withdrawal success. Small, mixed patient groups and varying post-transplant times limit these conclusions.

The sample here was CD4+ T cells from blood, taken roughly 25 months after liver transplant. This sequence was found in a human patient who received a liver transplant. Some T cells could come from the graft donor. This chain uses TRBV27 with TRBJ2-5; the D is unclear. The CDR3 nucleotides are TGTGCCAGCAGTTTGACGCTCCAAGAGACCCAGTACTTC. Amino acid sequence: CASSLTLQETQYF.